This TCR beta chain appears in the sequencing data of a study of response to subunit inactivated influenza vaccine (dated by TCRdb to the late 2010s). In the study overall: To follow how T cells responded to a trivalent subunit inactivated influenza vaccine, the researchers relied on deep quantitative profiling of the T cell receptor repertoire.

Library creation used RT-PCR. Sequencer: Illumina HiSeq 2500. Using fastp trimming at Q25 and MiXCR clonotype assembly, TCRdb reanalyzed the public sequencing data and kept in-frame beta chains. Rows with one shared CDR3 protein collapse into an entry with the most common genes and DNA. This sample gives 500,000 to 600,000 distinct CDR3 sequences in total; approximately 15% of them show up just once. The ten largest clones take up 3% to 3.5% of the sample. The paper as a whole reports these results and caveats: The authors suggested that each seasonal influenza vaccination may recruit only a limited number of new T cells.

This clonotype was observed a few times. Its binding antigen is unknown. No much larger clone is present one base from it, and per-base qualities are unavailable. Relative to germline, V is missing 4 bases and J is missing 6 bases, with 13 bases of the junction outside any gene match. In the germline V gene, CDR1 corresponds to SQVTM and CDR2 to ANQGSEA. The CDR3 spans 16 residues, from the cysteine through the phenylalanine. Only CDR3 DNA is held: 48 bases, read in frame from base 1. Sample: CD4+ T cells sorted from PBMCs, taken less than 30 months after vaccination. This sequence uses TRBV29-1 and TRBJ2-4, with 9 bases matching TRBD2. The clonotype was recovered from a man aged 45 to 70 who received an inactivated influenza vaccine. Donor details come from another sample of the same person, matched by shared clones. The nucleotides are TGCAGCGTTGCTAAGGGTTCTAGCGGGGTTGGAAACATTCAGTACTTC. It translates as CSVAKGSSGVGNIQYF. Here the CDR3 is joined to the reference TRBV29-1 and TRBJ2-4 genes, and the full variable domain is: SAVISQKPSRDICQRGTSLTIQCQVDSQVTMMFWYRQQPGQSLTLIATANQGSEATYESGFVIDKFPISRPNLTFSTLTVSNMSPEDSSIYLCSVAKGSSGVGNIQYFGAGTRLSVL.